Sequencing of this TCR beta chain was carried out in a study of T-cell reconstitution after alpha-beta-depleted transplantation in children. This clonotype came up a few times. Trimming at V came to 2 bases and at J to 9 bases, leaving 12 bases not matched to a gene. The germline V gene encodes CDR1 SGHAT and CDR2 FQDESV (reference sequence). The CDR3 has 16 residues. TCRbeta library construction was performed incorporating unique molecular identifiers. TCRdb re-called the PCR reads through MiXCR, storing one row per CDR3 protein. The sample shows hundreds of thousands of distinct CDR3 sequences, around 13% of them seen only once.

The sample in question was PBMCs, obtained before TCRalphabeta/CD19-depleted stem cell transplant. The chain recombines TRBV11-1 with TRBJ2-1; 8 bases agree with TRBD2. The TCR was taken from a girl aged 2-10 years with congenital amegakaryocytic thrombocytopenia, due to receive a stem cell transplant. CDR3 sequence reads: CASSLPERAGVGEQFF. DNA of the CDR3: TGTGCCAGCAGCTTACCCGAAAGAGCGGGAGTAGGTGAGCAGTTCTTC.